This TCR beta chain was captured in a study of T cells expressing NK-cell markers. Looking at the study overall: The TCR beta repertoires originated in sorted CD3+CD56+NKG2C+, CD3+CD56+NKG2C- and CD3+CD56-NKG2C+ T cells.

In germline, CDR1 is SGHRS, CDR2 YFSETQ. The CDR3 runs to 14 residues. Findings and caveats of the study: Of CD8+ T cells, roughly 1.0-7.5% belonged to dominant NKG2C+ clonotypes in five or six donors.

The cDNA for TCR beta came from 5'RACE template switching with UMIs. From its re-call of the 5' RACE reads, TCRdb lists each CDR3 protein once, without DNA. The listing contains 500,000 to 700,000 distinct CDR3 sequences. Comments on this clonotype: Its matching antigen is unknown.

The sample consisted of blood T cells: a sorted CD56 or NKG2C T cell subset, CD4+ or CD8+ T cells, or bulk PBMC T cells (not recorded which). The chain links TRBV5-1 to TRBJ2-5; no DNA is available, so the TRBD1 call from TCRdb remains unchecked. This clonotype originated in a man aged 18 to 30 in good health. This CDR3 is CASSPDRLQETQYF.